This TCR beta chain comes out of a study of cytomegalovirus exposure and HLA in healthy donors. The study's findings and limits: Confirmation was obtained in vitro that a few CMV-associated chains are specific for CMV antigens. The study recorded fewer than 200 TCR beta chains that were cytomegalovirus-associated. Using the classifier, cytomegalovirus status was reportedly diagnosed with high specificity and sensitivity.

In regard to this clone: Its antigen is not identified.

Germline CDR1 reads SGHRS; CDR2 reads YFSETQ. The germline V and J ends were trimmed by 4 bases and 4 bases, with 18 bases remaining between them. The CDR3 covers 15 residues. The assay was immunoSEQ multiplex PCR, and TCRdb's table has in-frame clones only and misses some. The sample has 130,000 or so clones, over 85% seen once. Sequencing input: PBMCs. The sequence came from a woman younger than 30 in good health and CMV-seronegative. The chain employs TRBV5-1 and TRBJ2-7; a possible D gene is TRBD1 (7 bases). The CDR3 DNA sequence: TGCGCCAGCAGCCCCCAAGGAGGGGGCCTATACGAGCAGTACTTC. The encoded protein is CASSPQGGGLYEQYF.